The T cell receptor beta chain under discussion was sequenced for a study of molecular identifiers for immune sequencing clone quantification (dated by TCRdb to about 2018). A note on the overall study: For a replicate experiment, the RNA from either 20,000 or 100,000 naive CD8 T cells was divided into five aliquots, and four of those aliquots went on to sequencing. This methods study benchmarked molecular-identifier clustering-based TCR repertoire sequencing (MIDCIRS) and TCR RNA copy counting, using CD8 T cells to do so. Here is what the overall study found, with its caveats: Highly expanded clone sizes could be underestimated if identical TCR molecules share a barcode. When barcode sub-clustering was not used, chimeric consensus sequences inflated TCR diversity, with chimeras reaching as high as 47%. About 2.9 recovered TCR RNA copies per cell were obtained by modeling, versus about 10 by digital PCR, implying a capture efficiency of 25% to 30%. Naive libraries contained spiked-in Jurkat TCR RNA (approximately ten copies' worth), which is not part of the donor repertoire. Even against a background of some 920,000 naive CD8 T cells, spiked-in Jurkat TCR RNA amounting to a single cell's worth was reported to be detectable. In CMV-specific effector cells, clones with more than 20 RNA copies accounted for over 99% of molecules, whereas in naive cells such clones accounted for under 1%.

This clonotype was detected many times. The specificity of this receptor is unknown. The input lacks base qualities; no much larger clone sits a single base away. Based on the germline V gene, the CDR1 and CDR2 sequences are MNHEY and SVGAGI. The germline ends are 5 bases apart after V is trimmed by 5 bases and J by 4 bases. The CDR3 numbers 11 residues from cysteine through phenylalanine. Only CDR3 DNA is held: 33 bases, read in frame from base 1. The library relied on PCR. The sample was run on a NextSeq 500. Bulk TCR libraries were prepared as previously described, using TCR primers listed in Table S5. Total RNA was purified with the Qiagen AllPrep DNA/RNA kit. Reads from multiple sequencing runs of the same library were pooled before analysis. Per the authors' processing: Reads were retained only if their TCR constant sequence matched exactly, and those retained reads were trimmed to 150 nt and grouped according to their 12-nt molecular barcodes. Reads within each barcode group were sub-clustered using a 15% Levenshtein threshold, and quality-weighted consensus sequences were constructed for each RNA molecule. Non-functional sequences were removed, as were lower-count sequences one edit away from another. Barcode sub-clusters with fewer than 20% of the maximum read count were removed, based on fitting two negative binomial distributions. Clones were called with MiXCR by TCRdb after fastp trimmed the public reads at Q25, and only in-frame beta chains were retained. CDR3 protein duplicates are merged, each entry listing the most common genes and DNA. TCRdb's processing, not the authors', yielded these V and J calls. The sample profile shows about 330,000 distinct CDR3 sequences; roughly 23% of them were found once. The ten largest clones represent 0.74% of the sample.

Libraries of naive CD8 T cells were generated from about 21,000 to 970,000 sorted cells, with 10%, 30% or 50% of the purified RNA used. Naive CD8 T cells were FACS-sorted as CD8+CD4-CCR7+CD45RA+ on a BD FACSAria II into RLT Plus buffer. To test detection sensitivity, Jurkat RNA equal to approximately 10 TCR copies was added to samples of roughly 18,000-1,000,000 naive CD8 T cells. Enrichment of CD8 T cells was performed with RosetteSep CD8+ T Cell Enrichment Cocktail and Ficoll-Paque, after which ACK red cell lysis was carried out. Sequences were obtained from naive CD8+ T cells from blood, with Jurkat cell RNA spiked in. The intended sense of this specimen's cell subset or site label: FACS-sorted CD8+CD4-CCR7+CD45RA+ naive T cells. This sequence was found in a human donor in good health. Some libraries in this study had Jurkat cell RNA spiked in. The sequence joins TRBV6-5 to TRBJ2-5, with no D gene named confidently. The CDR3 protein is CASSPGETQYF. The nucleotides are TGTGCCAGCAGTCCCGGAGAGACCCAGTACTTC.